This T cell receptor (beta chain) was recovered during a study of shared clonotypes between healthy human individuals. This clone was seen only a few times. Sequencing was performed with immunoSEQ multiplex PCR; in TCRdb, only in-frame clones are kept and a portion is missing. The sample records approximately 2.5 million clones, around 90% being singletons. Between the trimmed V and J ends, which lost 5 bases and 6 bases, there was a span of 10 bases. The CDR3 consists of 12 residues. The germline V gene encodes CDR1 SGHVS and CDR2 FQNEAQ. This TCR came from a man between 18 and 35 years old in good health. Sequencing was performed on naive CD4+ T cells sorted from blood. Subset noted: CD45RA+ positively selected. This rearrangement joins TRBV7-8 to TRBJ1-1, with D unclear. The CDR3 DNA sequence: TGTGCCAGCAGCAGCGTGCTGGCTGAAGCTTTCTTT. Its protein product is CASSSVLAEAFF. Using reference TRBV7-8 and TRBJ1-1 for the parts outside the CDR3, the full variable domain is GAGVSQSPRYKVAKRGQDVALRCDPISGHVSLFWYQQALGQGPEFLTYFQNEAQLDKSGLPSDRFFAERPEGSVSTLKIQRTQQEDSAVYLCASSSVLAEAFFGQGTRLTVV.